A single sample gave rise to the 26 T cell receptor beta chains below, sequenced in a study of cytomegalovirus exposure and HLA in healthy donors. PCR used 60 Vbeta primers and 13 Jbeta primers. Assay used: immunoSEQ multiplex PCR; TCRdb lists only in-frame clones, some missing. The sample lists 200,000 to 250,000 clones, 82% occurring once. Sequenced material: PBMCs. The receptor set was obtained from a middle-aged woman in good health and CMV-seropositive.

This clone was seen once. The chain has TRBV30 and TRBJ1-6; 12 positions agree with TRBD1. This CDR3 region has 14 residues. V dropped 4 bases and J dropped 10; count of bases not matched to a gene: 5. Germline assignment: CDR1 GTSNPN and CDR2 SVGIG (reference sequence). The CDR3 loop reads CAWKGQGAWSPLHF. CDR3 coding DNA: TGTGCCTGGAAGGGACAGGGGGCTTGGTCACCCCTCCACTTT.

The chain's CDR3 is CASSFLRGTGGEDTQYF. The CDR3 DNA sequence: TGTGCCAGCAGCTTCCTTCGTGGGACAGGGGGCGAAGATACGCAGTATTTT. The chain employs TRBV7-3 and TRBJ2-3, with 12 bases that match TRBD1. The junction had 9 bases not matched to a gene; V was cut back by 3 bases and J by 5 bases. CDR3 length equals 17 residues. Germline V CDR1 and CDR2: SGHTA, FQGTGA.

This clone appeared a few times. The chain employs TRBV19 and TRBJ1-2; TRBD1 matches 8 bases. CDR3 length equals 14 residues. Trimming cost V 7 bases and J 5 bases; bases outside gene matches: 9. The germline V gene encodes CDR1 LNHDA and CDR2 SQIVND (reference sequence). The CDR3 nucleotides read TGTGCCAGTACGACCGGACAGGGACAGTATGGCTACACCTTC. It codes for CASTTGQGQYGYTF.

This clone was found once. Mismatch with germline at one junction end may stem from a read error. The V call is TRBV4-3, the J call TRBJ2-3, with D tentatively TRBD2 (6 bases). CDR1 is LGHNA, CDR2 YSLEER, per germline. There are 17 residues in the CDR3. Here the CDR3 reads CASSQDGGAGSTGTQYF. The CDR3 DNA follows: TGCGCCAGCAGCCAAGATGGTGGAGCGGGTAGCACAGGTACGCAGTATTTT.

The chain links TRBV7-9 to TRBJ1-5; D gene unclear. This CDR3 is 12 amino acids long. Trimming left V 3 bases short and J 4 bases short, with 4 bases between. The germline V gene has CDR1 SEHNR and CDR2 FQNEAQ (reference sequence). The CDR3 reads CASSLENQPQHF. In DNA, the CDR3 is TGTGCCAGCAGCTTGGAGAATCAGCCCCAGCATTTT.

This chain joins TRBV19 and TRBJ2-7; possibly TRBD2 for D (7 bases). V was pared by 9 bases and J by 4 bases, with 22 bases between. CDR1 is LNHDA and CDR2 is SQIVND in the germline V gene (reference sequence). The CDR3 has 15 residues. The DNA of the CDR3 is TGTGCCAGCCCCCCGGGGGGCACGAAAGGTTACGAGCAGTACTTC. Translation gives CASPPGGTKGYEQYF.

The gene calls are TRBV5-6 and TRBJ1-2, with 8 bases identical to TRBD1. Germline CDR1 reads SGHDT; CDR2 reads YYEEEE. There are 13 residues in the CDR3. The J segment lost 7 bases and the V segment lost 4 bases, leaving 6 bases of the junction unmatched. Written as DNA, the CDR3 is TGTGCCAGCAGCCCAGGACAGGGCTTTGGCTACACCTTC. Translating it yields CASSPGQGFGYTF.

The gene calls are TRBV5-1 and TRBJ1-1; D call uncertain. The CDR3 consists of 13 residues. Trimming left V 1 base short and J 1 base short, with 5 bases between. Germline CDR1 SGHRS, CDR2 YFSETQ. DNA for the CDR3: TGCGCCAGCAGCTTGACAGCGAACACTGAAGCTTTCTTT. Its protein is CASSLTANTEAFF.

The chain employs TRBV18 and TRBJ2-7, with D possibly TRBD1 on 5 matching bases. The CDR3 has 13 residues. V was clipped by 1 base and J by 3 bases, with 7 bases between them. CDR1 and CDR2 from the germline V gene are KGHSH and LQKENI. The CDR3 coding sequence is TGTGCCAGCTCACCACGCCAGGGCTACGAGCAGTACTTC. The encoded protein is CASSPRQGYEQYF.

This clone qualifies as medium-sized. The rearrangement joins TRBV7-9 to TRBJ2-7; perhaps TRBD2 as D (5 bases). The CDR3 covers 12 residues. Germline CDR1 and CDR2: SEHNR and FQNEAQ (reference sequence). The V end lost 6 bases, the J end lost 3 bases, and 9 bases lay between the germline ends. Here the CDR3 reads CASRPEGYEQYF. The CDR3 coding sequence is TGTGCCAGCAGGCCCGAGGGCTACGAGCAGTACTTC.

The chain is built from TRBV30 and TRBJ2-5, with TRBD2 matching over 8 bases. From germline, CDR1 is GTSNPN and CDR2 SVGIG (reference sequence). J gave up 4 bases and V 5 bases, and 6 bases lay outside the gene matches. The CDR3 is 13 residues long. The CDR3: CAWWRGAGETQYF. The CDR3 DNA sequence: TGTGCCTGGTGGCGGGGGGCCGGAGAGACCCAGTACTTC.

CDR3 in amino acids: CSEDRGTYNEQFF. The CDR3 DNA sequence: TGCAGCGAGGACAGGGGGACCTACAATGAGCAGTTCTTC. The chain carries TRBV29-1 and TRBJ2-1, with 10 positions matching TRBD1. There are 13 residues in the CDR3. V shed 7 bases and J 2 bases; nucleotides not matched to a gene: 2. Germline V gene lookup returns CDR1 SQVTM and CDR2 ANQGSEA.

The gene calls are TRBV9 and TRBJ1-2; tentative D call: TRBD1 (5 bases). This CDR3 region has 17 residues. CDR1 and CDR2 from the germline V gene are SGDLS and YYNGEE. V was clipped by 3 bases and J by 3 bases, with 21 bases between them. The CDR3 sequence is CASSDPWTPSGDYGYTF. As DNA, the CDR3 is TGTGCCAGCAGCGATCCTTGGACACCATCCGGAGACTATGGCTACACCTTC.

The V call is TRBV4-1, the J call TRBJ1-3; D might be TRBD1 (6 bases). The CDR3 loop spans 16 amino acids. Germline CDR1 and CDR2: MGHRA and YSYEKL. Trimming took off 0 bases at V and 4 bases at J, with 13 bases between the two ends. CDR3 loop: CASSQERPRGGNTIYF. The CDR3, as DNA: TGCGCCAGCAGCCAAGAAAGACCCAGGGGAGGAAACACCATATATTTT.

The rearrangement joins TRBV6-5 to TRBJ2-7; D might be TRBD1 (5 bases). Trimming removed 2 bases from V and 2 bases from J, with 10 bases in between. This CDR3 comprises 14 residues. The germline gives CDR1 MNHEY, CDR2 SVGAGI. CDR3 bases: TGTGCCAGCAGTTACGGGGCAGGGCCCTACGAGCAGTACTTC. Protein: CASSYGAGPYEQYF.

The chain employs TRBV6-5 and TRBJ2-7, with D maybe TRBD2 (5 bases). The V end was cut by 5 bases, the J end by 6 bases, with 11 bases between. The germline CDR1 and CDR2 sequences are MNHEY and SVGAGI. CDR3 length: 12 residues. CDR3 DNA: TGTGCCAGCAGTATCCCCCGGGGCGAGCAGTACTTC. Translated: CASSIPRGEQYF.

V gene TRBV5-8 combines with J gene TRBJ2-5, with D maybe TRBD2 (5 bases). The germline V gene has CDR1 SGHTS and CDR2 YDEGEE. The CDR3 length is 16 residues. Trimming took off 4 bases at V and 2 bases at J, with 18 bases between the two ends. DNA of the CDR3: TGTGCCAGCAGCCCGGGCGGGCTAGGGCTGCAAGAGACCCAGTACTTC. Translation gives CASSPGGLGLQETQYF.

The chain uses TRBV6-5 and TRBJ2-1; 7 bases line up with TRBD2. This CDR3 comprises 14 residues. CDR1 and CDR2 from the germline V gene are MNHEY and SVGAGI. The V segment lost 3 bases and the J segment 5 bases; nucleotides outside the gene matches: 4. The CDR3 region has the DNA TGTGCCAGCAGTTATGGCGGGAGTCACAATGAGCAGTTCTTC. Its translation is CASSYGGSHNEQFF.

The rearrangement joins TRBV6-5 to TRBJ1-3; no definite D call. Germline-derived CDR1 and CDR2 are MNHEY and SVGAGI. This CDR3 comprises 16 residues. Trimming pared 3 bases from V and 0 bases from J, leaving 12 bases between. CDR3 sequence reads: CASSYSQRRSGNTIYF. CDR3 nucleotides: TGTGCCAGCAGTTATTCTCAGCGCCGCTCTGGAAACACCATATATTTT.

V is TRBV21-1 and J is TRBJ1-4; the table's D call TRBD1 went unverified against the DNA. TRBV21-1 corresponds to a pseudogene. The CDR3 sequence is 19 residues long. The CDR3 is CASSSPPQGLSETNEKLFF. CDR3 sequence (DNA): TGTGCCAGCAGCTCACCCCCACAGGGTTTATCGGAAACTAATGAAAAACTGTTTTTT.

This clone has just one count. V gene TRBV6-1 combines with J gene TRBJ2-1, with 13 positions matching TRBD2. The CDR3 spans 15 residues. V shed 7 bases, J shed 7 bases, and the junction held 7 bases outside the gene matches. The germline V gene encodes CDR1 MNHNS and CDR2 SASEGT. The CDR3: CASTTGTSGKNEQFF. In DNA, the CDR3 is TGTGCCAGCACCACGGGGACTAGCGGGAAAAATGAGCAGTTCTTC.

The chain employs TRBV27 and TRBJ1-5, with D tentatively TRBD1 (6 bases). Germline-derived CDR1 and CDR2 are MNHEY and SMNVEV (reference sequence). This CDR3 region has 15 residues. V was shortened by 1 base and J by 0 bases, with 7 bases between the two germline ends. This CDR3 reads CASSLYRDSNQPQHF. The CDR3 DNA is TGTGCCAGCAGTTTATACAGGGATAGCAATCAGCCCCAGCATTTT.

The rearrangement uses TRBV30 and TRBJ2-5; TRBD2 matches at 11 bases. Trimming cost V 4 bases and J 2 bases; bases outside gene matches: 6. The CDR3 spans 15 residues. Per germline, CDR1 GTSNPN and CDR2 SVGIG (reference sequence). CDR3 loop: CAWNLAGGPQETQYF. CDR3 DNA sequence: TGTGCCTGGAATCTAGCGGGGGGCCCACAAGAGACCCAGTACTTC. The whole variable domain, filled in from reference TRBV30 and TRBJ2-5, reads SQTIHQWPATLVQPVGSPLSLECTVEGTSNPNLYWYRQAAGRGLQLLFYSVGIGQISSEVPQNLSASRPQDRQFILSSKKLLLSDSGFYLCAWNLAGGPQETQYFGPGTRLLVL.

This chain uses TRBV20-1 with TRBJ1-2, with D unresolved. Looked up from germline, CDR1 is DFQATT and CDR2 is SNEGSKA (reference sequence). The length of the CDR3 is 11 residues. V was cut by 6 bases and J by 4 bases, with 9 bases left in between. Written as DNA, the CDR3 is TGCAGTGCCCGCGGCGGCTATGGCTACACCTTC. Translated, it gives CSARGGYGYTF.

The chain employs TRBV7-9 and TRBJ2-5; weak D call: TRBD1 (6 bases). V shed 11 bases and J shed 4 bases, with 26 bases lying between them. Germline-derived CDR1 and CDR2 are SEHNR and FQNEAQ (reference sequence). The CDR3 runs to 16 residues. CDR3 loop: CAVDLYLRGIGETQYF. The DNA of the CDR3 is TGTGCCGTGGACCTCTATCTCAGGGGTATCGGAGAGACCCAGTACTTC.

This chain joins TRBV9 and TRBJ2-5, with 7 bases fitting TRBD2. V was pared by 0 bases and J by 2 bases, with 13 bases of the junction left unmatched. Germline V CDR1 and CDR2: SGDLS, YYNGEE. The CDR3 runs 18 residues. CDR3 sequence (DNA): TGTGCCAGCAGCGTAGGGGAGGGTGGGGGAGTGACTCAAGAGACCCAGTACTTC. Translation: CASSVGEGGGVTQETQYF.